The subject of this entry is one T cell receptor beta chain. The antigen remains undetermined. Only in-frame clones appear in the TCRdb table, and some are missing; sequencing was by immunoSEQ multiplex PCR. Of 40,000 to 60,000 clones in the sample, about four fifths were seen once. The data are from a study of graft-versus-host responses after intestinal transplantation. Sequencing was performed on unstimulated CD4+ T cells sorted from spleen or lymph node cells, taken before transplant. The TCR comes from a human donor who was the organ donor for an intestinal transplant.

The CDR3 here is CASSLASGTSGRAPYEQYF. The CDR3, as DNA: TGTGCCAGCAGCTTAGCGTCCGGGACTAGCGGGAGGGCCCCCTACGAGCAGTACTTC. The V call is TRBV11-2, the J call TRBJ2-7; 16 bases are shared with TRBD2. The germline CDR1 and CDR2 sequences are SGHAT and FQNNGV. This CDR3 contains 19 residues. V shed 1 base, J shed 2 bases, and the junction held 8 bases outside the gene matches.